These T cell receptor beta chains were read from a single sample in a study of breast tumors, draining lymph nodes, adjacent tissues. TCRdb passed the multiplex PCR reads through MiXCR, listing each CDR3 protein once. Of 150,000 to 250,000 distinct CDR3 sequences in the sample, approximately 31% were seen once. Material for sequencing was axillary lymph node tissue. The source of these receptors is a female donor with breast cancer. Some clones in this sample may be carry-over from other donors' samples. Both conserved end residues are part of each CDR3.

TRBJ1-2,TRBV30,CAWSVLEGYTF
TRBJ2-3,TRBV7-3,CASSLNKGGGTDTQYF
TRBJ2-3,TRBV7-6,CASSKNGLVTDTQYF
TRBJ1-2,TRBV5-6,CASSGVAGGVYGYTF
TRBJ2-4,TRBV9,CASSAGTADIQYF
TRBJ2-1,TRBV4-3,CASSQDAPRGTPLDEQFF
TRBJ1-5,TRBV20-1,CSAKQGPHQPQHF
TRBJ2-3,TRBV9,CASSVAGFVADTQYF
TRBJ1-2,TRBV18,CASSLQGPGQGTRYGYTF
TRBJ2-3,TRBV5-1,CASSLEGYRGSTDTQYF
TRBJ2-1,TRBV9,CASSVEGLVSSYNEQFF
TRBJ2-5,TRBV20-1,CSARDPGEVEETQYF
TRBJ1-2,TRBV6-5,CASSPTGTGGRGYTF
TRBJ2-3,TRBV4-3,CASRRGQGNTDTQYF
TRBJ1-2,TRBV5-1,CASSLSGATNYGYTF
TRBJ2-1,TRBV24-1,CASGRAVNEQFF
TRBJ2-2,TRBV12-3/TRBV12-4,CASSPTWSGELFF
TRBJ2-5,TRBV6-4,CASGTRRGPDETQYF
TRBJ2-5,TRBV20-1,CSAGGGETQYF
TRBJ1-6,TRBV6-4,CASRLGTGNNSPLHF
TRBJ2-1,TRBV25-1,CASSTGTERYNEQFF
TRBJ2-3,TRBV5-8,CASSLPGQGSDTQYF
TRBJ2-5,TRBV4-2,CASSQDVGGRKTQYF
TRBJ1-4,TRBV7-9,CASSLALGLEKLFF
TRBJ2-7,TRBV6-2/TRBV6-3,CASSFGTRYEQYF
TRBJ2-1,TRBV5-1,CASSLGWTKSYNEQFF
TRBJ2-7,TRBV5-6,CASSLPGPAGASEQHF
TRBJ2-5,TRBV19,CASSIVLGQGSRETQSF
TRBJ2-5,TRBV2,CASSGTKDGTQYF
TRBJ2-2,TRBV29-1,CSSHPGLVSGELFF
TRBJ2-6,TRBV7-2,CASSSRSRGGANVLTF
TRBJ2-4,TRBV20-1,CSARDLTINYLGNIQYF
TRBJ2-5,TRBV7-9,CASSSDNIQETQYF
TRBJ1-4,TRBV15,CATSRGSGGLEKLFF
TRBJ1-1,TRBV12-3/TRBV12-4,CASSYTTENTEAFF
TRBJ1-3,TRBV14,CANLPRYGNTIYF
TRBJ2-5,TRBV6-5,CASSSAEFGAQYF
TRBJ2-5,TRBV7-7,CASSLNTGQGETQYF
TRBJ2-1,TRBV7-2,CASSPRLAGWPLNEQFF
TRBJ2-2,TRBV10-2,CASSSVTGELFF
TRBJ2-5,TRBV6-2/TRBV6-3,CASSWASGGGTQYF
TRBJ1-1,TRBV20-1,CSARGQGWTEAFF
TRBJ2-1,TRBV11-2,CASSYSSGGKYNEQFF
TRBJ2-1,TRBV7-9,CASSGLAGASYNEQFF
TRBJ2-6,TRBV12-3/TRBV12-4,CASSFGGSGANVLTF
TRBJ1-6,TRBV2,CASAPGTSGMWRSPQSPLHF
TRBJ2-5,TRBV20-1,CSARGLRENPHETQYF
TRBJ1-1,TRBV10-3,CAISEGQPMNTEAFF
TRBJ2-7,TRBV29-1,CSVEDDRVGSYEQYF
TRBJ2-3,TRBV20-1,CSARKGGGDEQYF
TRBJ2-2,TRBV5-1,CASSMDRATGELFF
TRBJ2-2,TRBV24-1,CATSDEASSTNGELFF
TRBJ2-1,TRBV10-3,CAGVAGTASSYNEQFF
TRBJ1-2,TRBV19,CASSYDRVRGYTF
TRBJ2-7,TRBV6-1,CASSPRTSRGAYEQYF
TRBJ1-1,TRBV6-1,CASSDRSGNTEAFF
TRBJ2-5,TRBV24-1,CATSDHDPQETQYF